Presented here are 2 T cell receptor beta chains from one specimen sequenced in a study of blood T cell repertoires in COVID-19. Sequencing was performed with immunoSEQ multiplex PCR; in TCRdb, only in-frame clones are kept and a portion is missing. The sample gives 130,000 to 150,000 clones, roughly 88% of which show up once; around 8% is in the top ten. The sequencing input was peripheral blood. The receptors were gathered from a woman aged 60-70 years with COVID-19, enrolled during active disease.

J is TRBJ2-1 and V is TRBV19, with D possibly matching TRBD2 (5 bases). The V end lost 5 bases, the J end lost 6 bases, and 17 bases lay between the germline ends. The CDR3 extends over 15 amino acids. Germline assignment: CDR1 LNHDA and CDR2 SQIVND (reference sequence). As DNA, the CDR3 is TGTGCCAGTAGTGCAGACTACCCTCGACTCAATGAGCAGTTCTTC. Protein product: CASSADYPRLNEQFF.

This chain uses TRBV6-5 with TRBJ1-1, with 7 bases fitting TRBD1. Germline lookup yields CDR1 MNHEY and CDR2 SVGAGI. Unmatched junction bases numbered 4, after V lost 6 bases and J lost 3 bases. CDR3 length: 13 amino acids. The CDR3 spells CASRSTGYTEAFF. CDR3 nucleotide sequence: TGTGCCAGCAGATCGACAGGGTACACTGAAGCTTTCTTT.